This T cell receptor beta chain comes out of a study of CD8 T cells in ankylosing spondylitis. Each CDR3 protein is one row after TCRdb ran MiXCR on the 5' RACE reads. The sample shows approximately 290,000 distinct CDR3 sequences, less than 25% of them seen only once. This clonotype occurred a few times. What it binds is unknown. Notes on the study in general: Disease-linked clones were reportedly significantly enriched in matched ankylosing spondylitis synovial fluid. Roughly 8 highly homologous variants formed a TCR beta motif that appeared characteristic of ankylosing spondylitis blood.

The sequence was collected from a female donor with ankylosing spondylitis or in good health (not recorded which). The sequenced sample consisted of blood, either unsorted or a sorted T cell fraction (not recorded which).

The CDR3 loop reads CASSFGGRGIFRSYEQYF. CDR3 in DNA: TGTGCCAGCAGCTTTGGAGGCAGGGGAATATTTCGGTCCTACGAGCAGTACTTC. The chain is built from TRBV11-1 and TRBJ2-7; TRBD1 might be the D (6 bases). The CDR3 runs 18 residues. Germline V gene sequence: CDR1 SGHAT, CDR2 FQDESV (reference sequence). Trimming removed 3 bases at V and 1 base at J, with 22 bases between. The entire variable domain, with the rest obtained from reference TRBV11-1 and TRBJ2-7, is as follows: EAEVAQSPRYKITEKSQAVAFWCDPISGHATLYWYRQILGQGPELLVQFQDESVVDDSQLPKDRFSAERLKGVDSTLKIQPAELGDSAMYLCASSFGGRGIFRSYEQYFGPGTRLTVT.